This T cell receptor (beta chain) was captured in a study of cytomegalovirus exposure and HLA in healthy donors. Study-wide results and caveats: One variant, a missense change in DCLRE1C, was linked in a later analysis to TCR beta V- and J-gene trimming. Segments of the TCR beta V type were, in most cases, productive about 90% or about 30% of the time in an earlier analysis. Cytomegalovirus-associated status was assigned to about 160 TCR beta chains.

Germline V gives CDR1 SGHNT, CDR2 YYREEE (reference sequence). This CDR3 is built from 13 residues. Trimming removed 4 bases from V and 3 bases from J, with 7 bases in between. The PCR was carried out with 60 Vbeta primers and 13 Jbeta primers. The table came from immunoSEQ multiplex PCR; TCRdb's copy has only in-frame clones and leaves some out. The table shows more than 150,000 clones, with over 80% occurring only once. In the case of this clone: Its antigen remains unidentified.

The chain couples TRBV5-4 to TRBJ2-2, with a tentative D call TRBD2 (6 bases). Sequencing was performed on PBMCs. The receptor was derived from a woman aged 18-35 years in good health and CMV-seronegative. CDR3 protein: CASSRDYTGELFF. The CDR3 nucleotides read TGTGCCAGCAGCCGGGACTACACCGGGGAGCTGTTTTTT.